The T cell receptor (beta chain) under discussion was sequenced for a study of cytomegalovirus exposure and HLA in healthy donors. Looking at the study overall: Most genotyped donors, 75% to 85% of about 400, had Caucasian-associated genetic ancestry. General study results and limits: Association of some 18,000 TCR beta sequences with HLA alleles was found at 0.05 false discovery rate in a later analysis. Presence/absence analyses assumed roughly uniform sequencing depth across donors, which may not hold.

Vbeta (60) and Jbeta (13) primers were used in the PCR. Libraries were prepared by immunoSEQ multiplex PCR; TCRdb keeps only in-frame clonotypes and omits some of them. The sample carries under 200,000 clones, roughly 80% recorded once. The length of the CDR3 is 18 residues. CDR1 SGHVS and CDR2 FQNEAQ come from the germline V gene. V was trimmed by 2 bases and J by 2 bases, leaving 19 bases between them. This clone came up a few times. Its antigen is still unknown. The sample taken for sequencing was PBMCs. The TCR sequence derives from a woman aged 30 to 39 in good health and CMV-seropositive. V and J are TRBV7-8 and TRBJ1-5; D is possibly TRBD1 (6 bases). The CDR3 DNA is TGTGCCAGCAGCTTATCGCACAGGGAAGGATTCGGCAATCAGCCCCAGCATTTT. Translating gives CASSLSHREGFGNQPQHF.